This entry lists 8 T cell receptor beta chains sequenced from one sample in a study of cytomegalovirus exposure and HLA in healthy donors. The PCR was carried out with 60 Vbeta primers and 13 Jbeta primers. Clones were sequenced by immunoSEQ multiplex PCR, and TCRdb holds only the in-frame ones, with some missing. The data contain about 150,000 clones, 82% of them singletons. Material: PBMCs. Receptor source: a woman aged 45 to 65 in good health and CMV-seropositive.

This chain joins TRBV19 and TRBJ1-2; TRBD1 aligns across 7 bases. Germline loops: CDR1 LNHDA, CDR2 SQIVND (reference sequence). The CDR3 spans 13 residues. Trimming took 9 bases from V and 2 from J; bases not matched to a gene: 6. In DNA form, the CDR3 reads TGTGCCAGCGGCGACAGGGCCAACTATGGCTACACCTTC. It is translated as CASGDRANYGYTF.

This chain links TRBV5-4 with TRBJ2-3; TRBD1 aligns across 10 bases. The CDR3 runs to 16 residues. V gave up 6 bases and J gave up 1 base; unmatched junction bases: 8. The V gene's germline CDR1 is SGHNT and CDR2 YYREEE (reference sequence). The CDR3 DNA is TGTGCCAGCACCCCTTCCGGGACAGGGGGCACAGATACGCAGTATTTT. This codes for CASTPSGTGGTDTQYF. Combining the CDR3 with reference TRBV5-4 and TRBJ2-3 gives the whole variable domain ETGVTQSPTHLIKTRGQQVTLRCSSQSGHNTVSWYQQALGQGPQFIFQYYREEENGRGNFPPRFSGLQFPNYSSELNVNALELDDSALYLCASTPSGTGGTDTQYFGPGTRLTVL.

The rearrangement uses TRBV7-6 and TRBJ2-7, with D hard to call. This CDR3 has 13 amino acids. V was pared by 5 bases and J by 4 bases, with 12 bases between. Germline lookup yields CDR1 SGHVS and CDR2 FNYEAQ. CDR3 coding DNA: TGTGCCAGCAGCCCAAGTGAACTTTACGAGCAGTACTTC. Amino acid sequence: CASSPSELYEQYF.

The chain couples TRBV5-1 to TRBJ2-7; TRBD1 matches at 9 bases. From germline, CDR1 is SGHRS and CDR2 YFSETQ. CDR3 size: 14 residues. V lost 4 bases, J lost 3 bases, and 5 bases stayed unmatched. CDR3 bases: TGCGCCAGCAGCCGGGGACAGGGTGGCTACGAGCAGTACTTC. Amino acids: CASSRGQGGYEQYF.

In its sample, this clone was seen once. J is TRBJ1-1 and V is TRBV2, with no clear D. V lost 0 bases, J lost 1 base, and 12 bases lay in between. This CDR3 is built from 16 residues. Germline CDR1 reads SNHLY; CDR2 reads FYNNEI. In DNA form, the CDR3 reads TGTGCCAGCAGTGAAGCGCGATCTACTCCGAACACTGAAGCTTTCTTT. It translates to CASSEARSTPNTEAFF. Looking up the rest from reference TRBV2 and TRBJ1-1 gives the full variable domain: EPEVTQTPSHQVTQMGQEVILRCVPISNHLYFYWYRQILGQKVEFLVSFYNNEISEKSEIFDDQFSVERPDGSNFTLKIRSTKLEDSAMYFCASSEARSTPNTEAFFGQGTRLTVV.

A remark on this clone: One end of the junction fails to match germline, which may point to a read error. The chain uses TRBV27 and TRBJ2-7; 9 positions agree with TRBD2. There are 13 residues in the CDR3. CDR1 and CDR2 (germline): MNHEY, SMNVEV (reference sequence). The CDR3 reads CASSLSASGALSF. For the CDR3, the DNA is TGTGCCAGCAGTTTATCGGCTAGCGGGGCTCTGAGCTTC.

The V call is TRBV9, the J call TRBJ1-1, with D maybe TRBD1 (5 bases). Germline V gene sequence: CDR1 SGDLS, CDR2 YYNGEE. CDR3 size: 13 residues. The V end was cut by 7 bases, the J end by 1 base, with 11 bases between. CDR3 DNA: TGTGCCAGCGCCCCCACAGGGAACACTGAAGCTTTCTTT. Translated, it gives CASAPTGNTEAFF.

This sequence joins TRBV9 and TRBJ2-3; the D gene is possibly TRBD1 (5 bases). This CDR3 comprises 14 residues. The V and J ends lost 3 bases and 0 bases respectively, with 8 bases between them. The germline CDR1 and CDR2 sequences are SGDLS and YYNGEE. The CDR3 reads CASSETASTDTQYF. DNA of the CDR3: TGTGCCAGCAGCGAGACAGCGAGCACAGATACGCAGTATTTT.